The present entry profiles one TCR beta chain with its context. Its antigen remains unknown. Sequenced by immunoSEQ multiplex PCR; TCRdb stores in-frame clones only, minus some. The sample includes 150,000 to 200,000 clones, over 75% seen only once; the top ten take 4.3%. Per germline, CDR1 KGHSH and CDR2 LQKENI. The CDR3 totals 16 residues. V lost 8 bases and J lost 4, with 23 bases in between. The data derive from a study of T cell responses to AZD1222 COVID-19 vaccine. Analyses pooled second doses at about 4 or about 12 weeks. Study results and caveats: Targets within unmutated variant regions were reportedly found for nearly half of spike-specific TCRs. The peak T cell response came first, and repertoires were sampled only after it. Donors skewed white British and female; clonal diversity was possibly underestimated.

The sequenced sample was peripheral blood, obtained 28 days after the second AZD1222 dose. This sequence originates from an adult who received the AZD1222 COVID-19 vaccine. J is TRBJ1-1 and V is TRBV18; tentative D call: TRBD1 (5 bases). Written as DNA, the CDR3 is TGTGCCAGCACGGCAGACAGCGGACTATTGGTCACTGAAGCTTTCTTT. Translating gives CASTADSGLLVTEAFF.